This T cell receptor (beta chain) was sequenced for a study of T cells in Graves' hyperthyroidism and ophthalmopathy. Template material for amplifying TCR beta CDR3 regions consisted of RNA transcripts. Initially, a first-round RT-PCR of the TCR CDR3 employed the HTBI primer set. TCRdb passed the multiplex PCR reads through MiXCR, listing each CDR3 protein once. The sample yields roughly 710,000 distinct CDR3 sequences, roughly a third seen once. This CDR3 contains 13 residues. The V gene's germline CDR1 is SQVTM and CDR2 ANQGSEA. Trimming removed 5 bases from V and 4 bases from J; junction bases left unmatched: 4. Uncontrolled infection, other autoimmune disease, pregnancy or lactation led to exclusion. A single count supports this clonotype.

This receptor was obtained from a woman aged 40 to 49 with Graves' hyperthyroidism. Material: blood. The chain uses TRBV29-1 and TRBJ2-7, with 11 positions matching TRBD2. The CDR3 DNA sequence: TGCAGCGTTAGACTAGCGGGATTGTACGAGCAGTACTTC. It encodes CSVRLAGLYEQYF.